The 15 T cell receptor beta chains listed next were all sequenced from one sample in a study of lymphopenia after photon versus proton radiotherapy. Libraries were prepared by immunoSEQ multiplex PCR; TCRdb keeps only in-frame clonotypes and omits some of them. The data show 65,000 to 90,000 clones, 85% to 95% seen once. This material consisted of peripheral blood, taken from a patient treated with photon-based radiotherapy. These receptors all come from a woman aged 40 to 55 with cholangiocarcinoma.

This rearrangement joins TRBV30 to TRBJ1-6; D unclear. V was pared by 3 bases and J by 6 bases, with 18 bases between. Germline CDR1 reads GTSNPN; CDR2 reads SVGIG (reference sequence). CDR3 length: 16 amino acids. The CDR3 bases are TGTGCCTGGAGGGGGAGGTCCAATCTGGGTAATTCACCCCTCCACTTT. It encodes CAWRGRSNLGNSPLHF.

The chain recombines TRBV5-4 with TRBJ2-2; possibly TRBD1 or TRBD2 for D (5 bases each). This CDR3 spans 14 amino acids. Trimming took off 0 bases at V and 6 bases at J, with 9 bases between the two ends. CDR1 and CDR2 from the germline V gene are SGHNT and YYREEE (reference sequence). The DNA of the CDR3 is TGTGCCAGCAGCTTGGAGAGGGGAGCCGGGGAGCTGTTTTTT. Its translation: CASSLERGAGELFF. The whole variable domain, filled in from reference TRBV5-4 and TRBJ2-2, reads ETGVTQSPTHLIKTRGQQVTLRCSSQSGHNTVSWYQQALGQGPQFIFQYYREEENGRGNFPPRFSGLQFPNYSSELNVNALELDDSALYLCASSLERGAGELFFGEGSRLTVL.

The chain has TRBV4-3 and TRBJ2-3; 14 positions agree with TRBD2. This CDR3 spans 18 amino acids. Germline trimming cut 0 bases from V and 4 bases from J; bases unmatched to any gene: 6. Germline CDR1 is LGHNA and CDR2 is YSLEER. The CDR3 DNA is TGCGCCAGCAGCCAAGAACCCCGGGGACTAGCGGGAGCAGATACGCAGTATTTT. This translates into CASSQEPRGLAGADTQYF.

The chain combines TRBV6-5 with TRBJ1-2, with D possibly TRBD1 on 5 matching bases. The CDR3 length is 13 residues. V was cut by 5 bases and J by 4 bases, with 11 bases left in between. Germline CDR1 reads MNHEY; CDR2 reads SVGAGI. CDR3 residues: CASSQDTAYGYTF. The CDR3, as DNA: TGTGCCAGCAGTCAGGACACTGCCTATGGCTACACCTTC.

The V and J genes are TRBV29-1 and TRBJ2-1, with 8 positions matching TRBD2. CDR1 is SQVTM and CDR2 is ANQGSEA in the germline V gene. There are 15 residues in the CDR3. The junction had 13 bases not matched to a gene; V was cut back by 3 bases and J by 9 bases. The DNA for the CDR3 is TGCAGCGTTGATAAAGGGGCGGGAGGCCGGTCTGAGCAGTTCTTC. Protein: CSVDKGAGGRSEQFF.

DNA for the CDR3: TGTGCCAGCAGCATCTGGGAATCGTACGAGCAGTACTTC. This sequence encodes CASSIWESYEQYF. This chain connects TRBV7-2 to TRBJ2-7; D uncertain. The V gene's germline CDR1 is SGHTA and CDR2 FQGNSA. The CDR3 has 13 residues. V was clipped by 5 bases and J by 4 bases, with 12 bases between them.

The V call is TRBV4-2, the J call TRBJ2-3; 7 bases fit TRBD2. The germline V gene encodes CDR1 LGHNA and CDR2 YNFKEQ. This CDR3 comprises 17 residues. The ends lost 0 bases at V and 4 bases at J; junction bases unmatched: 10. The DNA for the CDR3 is TGTGCCAGCAGCCAAGAGGTGTCTAGCGGAATCTCAGATACGCAGTATTTT. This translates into CASSQEVSSGISDTQYF.

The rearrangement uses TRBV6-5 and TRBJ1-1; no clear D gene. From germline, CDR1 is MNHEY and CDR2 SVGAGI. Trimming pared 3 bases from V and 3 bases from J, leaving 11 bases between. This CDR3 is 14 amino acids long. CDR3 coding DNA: TGTGCCAGCAGTTATTTCGGAGCAGACACTGAAGCTTTCTTT. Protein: CASSYFGADTEAFF.

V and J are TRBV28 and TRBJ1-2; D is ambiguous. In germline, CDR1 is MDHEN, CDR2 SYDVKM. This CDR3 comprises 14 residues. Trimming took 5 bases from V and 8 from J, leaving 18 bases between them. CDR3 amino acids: CASSPSGESRGYTF. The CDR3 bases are TGTGCCAGCAGTCCCAGTGGGGAATCGAGAGGCTACACCTTC.

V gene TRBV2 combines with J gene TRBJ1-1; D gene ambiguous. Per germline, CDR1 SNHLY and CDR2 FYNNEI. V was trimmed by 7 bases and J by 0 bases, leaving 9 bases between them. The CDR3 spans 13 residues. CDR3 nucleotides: TGTGCCAGCACATTAAGCGTGAACACTGAAGCTTTCTTT. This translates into CASTLSVNTEAFF.

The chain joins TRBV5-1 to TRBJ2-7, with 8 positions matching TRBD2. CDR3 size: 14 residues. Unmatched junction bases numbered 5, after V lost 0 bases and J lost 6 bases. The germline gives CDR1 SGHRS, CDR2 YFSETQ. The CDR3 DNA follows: TGCGCCAGCAGCTTGGAGGCGGGAGGCGGCGAGCAGTACTTC. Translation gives CASSLEAGGGEQYF.

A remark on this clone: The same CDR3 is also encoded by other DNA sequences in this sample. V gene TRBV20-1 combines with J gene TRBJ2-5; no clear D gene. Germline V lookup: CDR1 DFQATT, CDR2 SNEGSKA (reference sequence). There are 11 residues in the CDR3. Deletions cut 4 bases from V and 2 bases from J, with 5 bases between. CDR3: CSAKRQETQYF. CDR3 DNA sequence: TGCAGTGCTAAGAGACAAGAGACCCAGTACTTC.

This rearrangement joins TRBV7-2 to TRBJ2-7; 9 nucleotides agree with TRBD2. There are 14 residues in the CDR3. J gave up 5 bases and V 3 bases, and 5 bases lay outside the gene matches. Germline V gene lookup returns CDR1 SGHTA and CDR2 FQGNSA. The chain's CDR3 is CASSFLAGSHEQYF. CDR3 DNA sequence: TGTGCCAGCAGCTTTCTAGCGGGATCCCACGAGCAGTACTTC.

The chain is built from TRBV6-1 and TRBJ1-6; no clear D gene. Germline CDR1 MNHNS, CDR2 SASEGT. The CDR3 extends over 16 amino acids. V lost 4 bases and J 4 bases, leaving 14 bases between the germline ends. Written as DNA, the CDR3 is TGTGCCAGCAGTGGCCCGTCCGGCGCATATAATTCACCCCTCCACTTT. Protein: CASSGPSGAYNSPLHF.

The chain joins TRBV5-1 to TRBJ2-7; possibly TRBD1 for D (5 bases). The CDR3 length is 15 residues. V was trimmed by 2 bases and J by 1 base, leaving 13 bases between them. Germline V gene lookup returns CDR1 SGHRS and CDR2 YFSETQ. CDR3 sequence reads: CASSFSVGASYEQYF. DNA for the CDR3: TGCGCCAGCAGCTTCTCGGTAGGGGCTTCCTACGAGCAGTACTTC.